What follows are 7 T cell receptor beta chains derived from one specimen sequenced in a study of graft-versus-host responses after intestinal transplantation. Assay used: immunoSEQ multiplex PCR; TCRdb lists only in-frame clones, some missing. The sample has around 110,000 clones, approximately 94% seen once. Antigens for these TCRs are unknown. This sample comprised unstimulated CD4+ T cells sorted from spleen or lymph node cells, obtained before transplant. Source of these receptors: a human donor who was the organ donor for an intestinal transplant.

J is TRBJ2-7 and V is TRBV28; 7 positions match TRBD2. This CDR3 region has 16 residues. The germline V gene encodes CDR1 MDHEN and CDR2 SYDVKM. V gave up 8 bases and J gave up 0 bases; unmatched junction bases: 13. CDR3 coding DNA: TGTGCCAGCTCCGACTTTCAGCGGGGTCCCTCCTACGAGCAGTACTTC. Its protein is CASSDFQRGPSYEQYF.

This clone occurred a few times. The chain employs TRBV9 and TRBJ1-1; 8 bases map to TRBD1. V shed 6 bases and J 6 bases; nucleotides not matched to a gene: 4. The CDR3 totals 12 residues. The germline V gene has CDR1 SGDLS and CDR2 YYNGEE. The CDR3 DNA follows: TGTGCCAGCACTTCACAGGGGGCTGAAGCTTTCTTT. Protein product: CASTSQGAEAFF.

The genes are TRBV6-1 and TRBJ2-7; D remains ambiguous. The CDR3 consists of 13 residues. V was cut by 6 bases and J by 2 bases, with 11 bases left in between. From germline, CDR1 is MNHNS and CDR2 SASEGT. CDR3 sequence: CASRRLQTYEQYF. The CDR3 nucleotides read TGTGCCAGCAGACGTTTACAAACCTACGAGCAGTACTTC.

The chain joins TRBV5-1 to TRBJ1-1; 12 nucleotides align to TRBD1. Unmatched junction bases numbered 16, after V lost 1 base and J lost 6 bases. There are 19 residues in the CDR3. Germline V gene lookup returns CDR1 SGHRS and CDR2 YFSETQ. CDR3 sequence reads: CASSLLGTGGGGGPPEAFF. CDR3 nucleotide sequence: TGCGCCAGCAGCTTGTTGGGGACAGGGGGCGGAGGGGGACCTCCTGAAGCTTTCTTT.

The chain couples TRBV28 to TRBJ2-1; 10 nucleotides agree with TRBD2. The CDR3 loop spans 13 amino acids. Germline CDR1 and CDR2: MDHEN and SYDVKM. V lost 7 bases to trimming and J lost 6 bases; unmatched junction nucleotides: 3. CDR3 region: CASMTSGRNEQFF. The CDR3 nucleotides read TGTGCCAGCATGACTAGCGGGCGCAATGAGCAGTTCTTC.

This clone was counted once. The chain links TRBV25-1 to TRBJ1-4, with D unresolved. Germline V gene sequence: CDR1 MGHDK, CDR2 SYGVNS. The CDR3 has 11 residues. V shed 5 bases and J shed 4 bases, with 2 bases lying between them. The CDR3 sequence: CASSRNEKLFF. CDR3 coding DNA: TGTGCCAGCAGTCGTAATGAAAAACTGTTTTTT.

This chain links TRBV10-3 with TRBJ2-1, with D uncertain. This CDR3 has 13 residues. The V gene's germline CDR1 is ENHRY and CDR2 SYGVKD. The V end was cut by 4 bases, the J end by 3 bases, with 7 bases between. The DNA for the CDR3 is TGTGCCATCAGTGTTGGGATCTACAATGAGCAGTTCTTC. Translating gives CAISVGIYNEQFF.